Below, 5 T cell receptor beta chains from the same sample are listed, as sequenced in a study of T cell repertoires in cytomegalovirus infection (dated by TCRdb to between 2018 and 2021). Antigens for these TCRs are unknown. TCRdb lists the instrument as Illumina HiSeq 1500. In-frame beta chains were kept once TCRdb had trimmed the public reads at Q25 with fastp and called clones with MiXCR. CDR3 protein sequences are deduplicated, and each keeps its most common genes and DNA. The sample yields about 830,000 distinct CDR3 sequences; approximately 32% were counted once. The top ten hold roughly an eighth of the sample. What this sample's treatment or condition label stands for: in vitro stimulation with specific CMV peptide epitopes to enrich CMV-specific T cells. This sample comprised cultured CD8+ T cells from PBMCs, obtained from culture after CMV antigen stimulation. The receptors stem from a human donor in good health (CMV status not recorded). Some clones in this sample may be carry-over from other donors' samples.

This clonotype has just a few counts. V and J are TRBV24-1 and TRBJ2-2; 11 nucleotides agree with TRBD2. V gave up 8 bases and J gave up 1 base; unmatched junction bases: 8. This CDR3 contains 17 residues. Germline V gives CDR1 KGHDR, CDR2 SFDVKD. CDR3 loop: CATNGASGGMNTGELFF. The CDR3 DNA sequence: TGTGCCACCAACGGAGCTAGCGGGGGGATGAACACCGGGGAGCTGTTTTTT.

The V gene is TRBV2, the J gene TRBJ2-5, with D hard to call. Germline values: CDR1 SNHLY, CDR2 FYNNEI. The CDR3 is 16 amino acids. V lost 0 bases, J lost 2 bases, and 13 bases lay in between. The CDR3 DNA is TGTGCCAGCAGTGAAGCGGCCGGAGAATTTCAAGAGACCCAGTACTTC. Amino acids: CASSEAAGEFQETQYF.

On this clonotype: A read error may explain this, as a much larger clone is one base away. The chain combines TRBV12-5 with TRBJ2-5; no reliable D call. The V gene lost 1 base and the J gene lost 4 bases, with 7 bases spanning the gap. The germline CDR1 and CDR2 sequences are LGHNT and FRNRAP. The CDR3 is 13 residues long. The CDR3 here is CASGLDQRETQYF. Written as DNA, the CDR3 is TGTGCTAGTGGTTTGGACCAGAGAGAGACCCAGTACTTC.

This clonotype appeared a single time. The CDR3 DNA follows: TGTGCCAGCCCATGGAACGCAGGGGGCGAAGTCTACGAGCAGTACGTC. Translated: CASPWNAGGEVYEQYV. The chain has TRBV11-3 and TRBJ2-7, with 8 bases matching TRBD1. V was pared by 8 bases and J by 3 bases, with 15 bases of the junction left unmatched. The CDR3 is 16 amino acids. Germline V lookup: CDR1 SGHNT, CDR2 YENEEA.

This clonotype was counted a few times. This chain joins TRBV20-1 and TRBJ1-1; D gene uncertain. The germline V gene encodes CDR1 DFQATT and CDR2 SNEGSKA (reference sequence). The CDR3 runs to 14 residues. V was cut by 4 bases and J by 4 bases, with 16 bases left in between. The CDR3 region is CSANSGEGVTEAFF. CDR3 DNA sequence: TGCAGTGCTAACTCTGGGGAGGGTGTCACTGAAGCTTTCTTT.